The sequence of this T cell receptor (beta chain) was determined in a study of cytomegalovirus exposure and HLA in healthy donors. With 3 bases clipped from V and 1 base from J, the junction kept 4 bases outside the gene matches. The CDR3 spans 17 residues. Germline V gene sequence: CDR1 ENHRY, CDR2 SYGVKD. Study observations and caveats: Cytomegalovirus-associated status was assigned to approximately 160 TCR beta chains. When the data were analyzed later, several of the most significant clusters appeared to be linked to common viral pathogens. Apparent HLA restriction characterized most CMV-associated TCR beta chains in a later analysis. TCR beta V- and J-gene trimming was later associated with a missense DCLRE1C variant.

Of note for this clone: Its matching antigen is unknown.

The PCR had 60 Vbeta and 13 Jbeta primers. Libraries were prepared by immunoSEQ multiplex PCR; TCRdb keeps only in-frame clonotypes and omits some of them. The repertoire includes 150,000 or so clones, around 78% of them detected once, and about 1% sits in the top ten. The receptor comes from a woman between 40 and 55 years old in good health and CMV-seronegative. The material sequenced was PBMCs. The rearrangement links TRBV10-3 to TRBJ2-3, with TRBD2 matching over 13 bases. In DNA form, the CDR3 reads TGTGCCATCAGTGACCCCGGGACTAGCGGGGGCACAGATACGCAGTATTTT. Residues: CAISDPGTSGGTDTQYF.